This T cell receptor beta chain was identified in a study of blood T cell repertoires in COVID-19. Study summary: Spain, Italy and the United States supplied samples that represented acute and convalescent COVID-19.

Original handling: Amplification of reference gene primers was used by the study to estimate nucleated cell counts. Using immunoSEQ multiplex PCR, the repertoire was profiled, and TCRdb retains in-frame clones only, with some absent. V and J calls and clone size are copied from that table; D and trimming were computed from the DNA. Among roughly 200,000 clones listed, 84% were seen once. The ends lost 0 bases at V and 6 bases at J; junction bases unmatched: 20. The CDR3 has 20 amino acids. Germline values: CDR1 SGHDN, CDR2 FVKESK. Those enrolled, adults aged roughly 18 to 90 years, came from around 25 US areas. Shortly before study entry, within 2 weeks, exposed participants had met a COVID-19 case.

This chain connects TRBV14 to TRBJ1-2, with 9 nucleotides matching TRBD1. The receptor's source is a woman under 40 who had been exposed to COVID-19. Material for sequencing was PBMCs or T cells enriched from blood (not recorded which). The DNA of the CDR3 is TGTGCCAGCAGCCAAGAGGTCTTACTGTGGGGGGGACAGGGAATCGATGGCTACACCTTC. Its translation: CASSQEVLLWGGQGIDGYTF.